One T cell receptor (beta chain) is described in this entry. The data were taken from a study of shared clonotypes between healthy human individuals. Clones were read by immunoSEQ multiplex PCR, and TCRdb kept only the in-frame ones, dropping some. This table has about 1.1 million clones, 75% to 85% appearing once. V was shortened by 5 bases and J by 2 bases, with 18 bases between the two germline ends. CDR1 and CDR2 (germline): GTSNPN, SVGIG (reference sequence). The CDR3 is 15 amino acids. The clonotype comes from a man younger than 35 in good health. Some clones in this sample may be carry-over from other donors' samples. Sequencing was carried out using memory CD4+ T cells from PBMCs. The sample's subset: CD45RA-negative fraction. The chain recombines TRBV30 with TRBJ1-2; D unclear. The CDR3 loop is CAWALGPGENYGYTF. As DNA, the CDR3 is TGTGCCTGGGCCCTAGGACCCGGGGAAAACTATGGCTACACCTTC.